This entry lists 9 T cell receptor beta chains sequenced from one sample in a study of STAT5B mutations in CD4+ large granular lymphocyte leukemia. This table comes from immunoSEQ multiplex PCR, and its TCRdb copy is limited to in-frame clones, with some not included. The repertoire holds about 38,000 clones, with about 80% as singletons. The sequenced sample was CD4+ T cells from blood buffy coats. Every receptor here comes from a human donor in good health.

This clone appeared once. The chain has TRBV7-2 and TRBJ2-7; TRBD2 agrees at 12 bases. The CDR3 totals 15 residues. In germline, CDR1 is SGHTA, CDR2 FQGNSA. V lost 5 bases and J lost 8; bases outside the gene matches: 10. The CDR3 DNA follows: TGTGCCAGCAGCCAAACTAGCGGGAGGTATTTAAAGCAGTACTTC. It yields the protein CASSQTSGRYLKQYF.

This chain uses TRBV5-1 with TRBJ2-5, with a tentative D call TRBD1 (8 bases). Germline CDR1 reads SGHRS; CDR2 reads YFSETQ. The CDR3 is made up of 14 amino acids. V lost 6 bases and J lost 5, with 17 bases in between. The CDR3 DNA reads TGCGCCAGCAACGAACAGGGGGGGTACGAGACCCAGTACTTC. It specifies CASNEQGGYETQYF.

The V and J genes are TRBV4-1 and TRBJ2-7; no reliable D call. CDR3 length equals 14 residues. Between the trimmed V and J ends, which lost 9 bases and 0 bases, there was a span of 15 bases. Germline V gene lookup returns CDR1 MGHRA and CDR2 YSYEKL. The CDR3 bases are TGCGCCAGTACTCCTGGCCTGACCTCCTACGAGCAGTACTTC. It codes for CASTPGLTSYEQYF.

This clone was recorded a few times. One end of the junction fails to match germline, which may point to a read error. The chain has TRBV7-8 and TRBJ1-5; D might be TRBD1 (6 bases). The germline V gene has CDR1 SGHVS and CDR2 FQNEAQ. There are 12 residues in the CDR3. CDR3 sequence reads: CASSVQGRPQHF. The CDR3 nucleotides read TGTGCCAGCAGCGTACAGGGACGGCCCCAACATTTT.

V and J are TRBV7-3 and TRBJ2-2; D gene ambiguous. V lost 8 bases and J lost 0, with 7 bases in between. CDR1 and CDR2 from the germline V gene are SGHTA and FQGTGA. This CDR3 has 13 residues. The CDR3 loop reads CASQTPNTGELFF. In nucleotides, the CDR3 is TGTGCCAGCCAAACACCGAACACCGGGGAGCTGTTTTTT.

The rearrangement joins TRBV11-2 to TRBJ2-7; 8 nucleotides match TRBD2. The CDR3 length is 15 residues. Germline CDR1 and CDR2: SGHAT and FQNNGV. V was pared by 3 bases and J by 7 bases, with 11 bases of the junction left unmatched. DNA for the CDR3: TGTGCCAGCAGCTTCCTAGCGGGTGGCGGGGGAGAGCAGTACTTC. Translated: CASSFLAGGGGEQYF.

The chain has TRBV6-5 and TRBJ2-4; the D gene is possibly TRBD1 (5 bases). Trimming removed 0 bases at V and 1 base at J, with 10 bases between. In germline, CDR1 is MNHEY, CDR2 SVGAGI. The CDR3 covers 16 residues. The CDR3 protein is CASSYSIGVAKNIQYF. CDR3 nucleotide sequence: TGTGCCAGCAGTTACTCGATAGGGGTGGCCAAAAACATTCAGTACTTC.

On this clone itself: The junction and the germline gene differ at one end; a read error may be behind it. The chain uses TRBV7-7 and TRBJ2-3; D is ambiguous. The CDR3 contains 14 residues. Germline values: CDR1 SSHAT, CDR2 FNYEAQ (reference sequence). The CDR3 reads CASSLVGGTDTQYF. CDR3 in DNA: TGTGCTAGCAGCTTAGTCGGCGGCACAGATACGCAGTATTTT.

The gene calls are TRBV25-1 and TRBJ2-7; D ambiguous. This CDR3 is built from 13 residues. V was cut by 8 bases and J by 2 bases, with 13 bases left in between. Germline assignment: CDR1 MGHDK and CDR2 SYGVNS. CDR3 DNA: TGTGCCAGCGCCAATGGCAGGACCTACGAGCAGTACTTC. Its protein is CASANGRTYEQYF.